What follows are 3 T cell receptor beta chains derived from one specimen sequenced in a study of cytomegalovirus exposure and HLA in healthy donors. Researchers ran the PCR with 60 Vbeta and 13 Jbeta primers. TCRdb's table, derived via immunoSEQ multiplex PCR, lists solely in-frame clones and lacks some. The table has 120,000 to 150,000 clones, over 70% seen once; the top ten hold around 7%. The sequenced material came from PBMCs. The origin of the receptors is a man aged 35 to 55 in good health and CMV-seropositive.

Only a few counts were recorded for this clone. CDR3 sequence (DNA): TGTGCCAGCAGTGGCGAGAACACTGAAGCTTTCTTT. It specifies CASSGENTEAFF. V usage is TRBV2 and J usage is TRBJ1-1, with unresolved D. Germline V lookup: CDR1 SNHLY, CDR2 FYNNEI. This CDR3 is built from 12 residues. With 4 bases removed from V and 1 base from J, the gap between germline ends came to 4 bases.

This CDR3 reads CASSFNRGYEQYF. The CDR3 DNA follows: TGTGCCAGCAGCTTTAACAGGGGCTACGAGCAGTACTTC. The rearrangement links TRBV7-9 to TRBJ2-7; 7 bases match TRBD1. V trimming: 3 bases; J trimming: 3 bases; junction bases outside the gene matches: 2. The CDR3 covers 13 residues. CDR1 SEHNR and CDR2 FQNEAQ come from the germline V gene (reference sequence).

This clone was picked up one time. The chain uses TRBV11-3 and TRBJ1-2; tentatively, D is TRBD1 (5 bases). The CDR3 totals 15 residues. V was shortened by 2 bases and J by 7 bases, with 17 bases between the two germline ends. Per the germline V gene, CDR1 is SGHNT and CDR2 is YENEEA. The CDR3 coding sequence is TGTGCCAGCAGCTTAAGCCAGGGTAGATCACTTGGCTACACCTTC. Residues: CASSLSQGRSLGYTF.